This T cell receptor beta chain stems from a study of graft-versus-host responses after intestinal transplantation. Across the whole study: Induction with anti-thymocyte globulin, then tacrolimus and steroids for roughly three years, was given to all recipients. Findings and caveats of the study: GvH clones turned up in recipient marrow; some had shown up first in ileum or blood. Researchers found peak circulating GvH clone levels linked to early post-transplant HvG declines.

This clone was seen only a few times. Its antigen is not identified. The CDR3 is made up of 15 amino acids. The V gene's germline CDR1 is ENHRY and CDR2 SYGVKD. Germline trimming cut 4 bases from V and 6 bases from J; bases unmatched to any gene: 10. Processing released intraepithelial and lamina propria lymphocytes from the graft tissue. Assay used: immunoSEQ multiplex PCR; TCRdb lists only in-frame clones, some missing. The data hold 15,000 or so clones, with about 68% observed a single time. The source material was ileum tissue, sampled 650 to 700 days after intestinal transplantation. The V and J genes are TRBV10-3 and TRBJ1-2, with 8 bases lining up with TRBD1. This clonotype was obtained from a human patient who received an intestinal transplant, so some T cells may come from the graft donor. The CDR3 spells CAISVNGQGKDGYTF. The CDR3 DNA sequence: TGTGCCATCAGTGTAAACGGACAGGGAAAAGATGGCTACACCTTC.